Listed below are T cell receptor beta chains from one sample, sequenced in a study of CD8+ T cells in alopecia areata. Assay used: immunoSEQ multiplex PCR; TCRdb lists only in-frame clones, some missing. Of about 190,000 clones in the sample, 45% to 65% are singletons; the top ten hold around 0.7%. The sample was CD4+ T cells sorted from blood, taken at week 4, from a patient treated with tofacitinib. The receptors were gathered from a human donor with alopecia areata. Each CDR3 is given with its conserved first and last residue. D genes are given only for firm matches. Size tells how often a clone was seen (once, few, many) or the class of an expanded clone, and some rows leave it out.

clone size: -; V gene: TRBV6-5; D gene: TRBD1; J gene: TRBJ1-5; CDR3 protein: CASSSTGDASQPQHF; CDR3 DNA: TGTGCCAGCAGTTCCACAGGGGACGCGAGTCAGCCCCAGCATTTT
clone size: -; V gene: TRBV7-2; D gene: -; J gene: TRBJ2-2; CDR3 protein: CASSRDQTGELFF; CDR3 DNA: TGTGCCAGCAGCCGAGACCAAACCGGGGAGCTGTTTTTT
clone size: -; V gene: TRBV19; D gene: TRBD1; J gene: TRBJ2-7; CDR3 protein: CASSDQGAEDEQYF; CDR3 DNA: TGTGCCAGTAGTGACCAGGGGGCGGAGGACGAGCAGTACTTC
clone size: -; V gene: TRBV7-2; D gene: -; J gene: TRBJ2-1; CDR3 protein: CASSTPTSDEQFF; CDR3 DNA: TGTGCCAGCAGCACCCCGACTAGTGATGAGCAGTTCTTC
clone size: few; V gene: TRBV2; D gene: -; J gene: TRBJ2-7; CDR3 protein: CASSRDLGYEQYF; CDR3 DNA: TGTGCCAGCAGTCGGGACTTGGGGTACGAGCAGTACTTC
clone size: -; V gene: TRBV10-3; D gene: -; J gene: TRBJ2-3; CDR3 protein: CAIRRGSGTDTQYF; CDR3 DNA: TGTGCCATCAGGAGGGGTTCCGGCACAGATACGCAGTATTTT
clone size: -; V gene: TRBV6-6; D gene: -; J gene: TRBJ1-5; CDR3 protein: CASSYGSNNQPQHF; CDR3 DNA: TGTGCCAGCAGTTACGGGTCAAACAATCAGCCCCAGCATTTT
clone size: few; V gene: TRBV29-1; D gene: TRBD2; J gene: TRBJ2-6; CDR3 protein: CSVRSGSSGANVLTF; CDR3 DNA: TGCAGCGTTCGAAGCGGGAGCTCAGGGGCCAACGTCCTGACTTTC
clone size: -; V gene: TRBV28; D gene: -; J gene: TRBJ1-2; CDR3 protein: CASSSVGNYGYTF; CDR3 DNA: TGTGCCAGCAGTTCCGTAGGCAACTATGGCTACACCTTC
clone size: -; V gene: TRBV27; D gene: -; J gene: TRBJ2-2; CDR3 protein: CASSFLAGELFF; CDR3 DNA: TGTGCCAGCAGTTTCCTTGCCGGGGAGCTGTTTTTT
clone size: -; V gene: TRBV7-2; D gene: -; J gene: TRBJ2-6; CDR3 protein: CASSLGGRLSGANVLTF; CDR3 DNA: TGTGCCAGCAGCTTAGGAGGGCGGCTTTCTGGGGCCAACGTCCTGACTTTC
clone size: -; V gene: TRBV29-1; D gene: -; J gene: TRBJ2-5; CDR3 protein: CSVVGKETQYF; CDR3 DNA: TGCAGCGTTGTAGGGAAAGAGACCCAGTACTTC
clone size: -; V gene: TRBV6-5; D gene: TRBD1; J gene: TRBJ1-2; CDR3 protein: CASSYRDRESF; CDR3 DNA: TGTGCCAGCAGTTACCGGGACAGGGAATCCTTC
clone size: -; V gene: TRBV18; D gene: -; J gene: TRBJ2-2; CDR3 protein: CASSPPSNTGELFF; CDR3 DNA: TGTGCCAGCTCACCACCGTCGAACACCGGGGAGCTGTTTTTT
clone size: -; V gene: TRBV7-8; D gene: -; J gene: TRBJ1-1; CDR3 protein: CASSLAALTEAFF; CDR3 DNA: TGTGCCAGCAGCTTAGCGGCACTCACTGAAGCTTTCTTT
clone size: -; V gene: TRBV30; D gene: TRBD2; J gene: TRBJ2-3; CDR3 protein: CAWSTGLAGASTDTQYF; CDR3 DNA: TGTGCCTGGAGTACAGGGCTAGCGGGGGCTAGCACAGATACGCAGTATTTT
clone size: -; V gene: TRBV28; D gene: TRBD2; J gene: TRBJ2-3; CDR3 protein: CASSLEGLGGDTQYF; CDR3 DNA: TGTGCCAGCAGTTTGGAGGGACTAGGAGGAGATACGCAGTATTTT
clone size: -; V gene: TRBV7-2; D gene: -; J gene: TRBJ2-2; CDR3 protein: CASSLWAGVNTGELFF; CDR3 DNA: TGTGCCAGCAGCTTGTGGGCCGGGGTAAACACCGGGGAGCTGTTTTTT
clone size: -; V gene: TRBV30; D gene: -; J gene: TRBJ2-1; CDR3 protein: CAWSAFPSARVEHEQFF; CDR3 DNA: TGTGCCTGGAGTGCTTTCCCCAGCGCCCGAGTTGAGCATGAGCAGTTCTTC
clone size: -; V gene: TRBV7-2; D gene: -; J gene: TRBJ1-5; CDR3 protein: CASSLDGGGNQPQHF; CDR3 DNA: TGTGCCAGCAGCTTAGATGGTGGGGGGAATCAGCCCCAGCATTTT
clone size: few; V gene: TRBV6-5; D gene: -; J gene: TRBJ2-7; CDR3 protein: CASSRGVYEQYF; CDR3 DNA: TGTGCCAGCAGCAGAGGGGTTTACGAGCAGTACTTC
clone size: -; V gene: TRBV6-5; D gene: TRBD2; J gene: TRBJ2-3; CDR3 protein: CASSYTGTSGSGTQYF; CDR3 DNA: TGTGCCAGCAGTTACACCGGGACTAGCGGGAGTGGTACGCAGTATTTT
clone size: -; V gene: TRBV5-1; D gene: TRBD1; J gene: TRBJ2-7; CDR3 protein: CASSQGLRDRGYEQYF; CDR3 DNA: TGCGCCAGCAGCCAGGGTCTCCGGGACAGGGGTTACGAGCAGTACTTC
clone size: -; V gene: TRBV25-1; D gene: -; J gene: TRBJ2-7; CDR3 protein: CASSGAAHEQYF; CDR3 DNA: TGTGCCAGCAGTGGGGCTGCCCACGAGCAGTACTTC
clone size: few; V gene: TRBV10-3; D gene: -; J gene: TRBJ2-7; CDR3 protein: CAIKEDSSYEQYF; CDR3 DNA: TGTGCCATCAAAGAGGACAGCTCCTACGAGCAGTACTTC
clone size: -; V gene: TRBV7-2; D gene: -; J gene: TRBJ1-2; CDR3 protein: CASSLSGLYGYTF; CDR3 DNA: TGTGCCAGCAGCTTATCTGGCCTCTATGGCTACACCTTC
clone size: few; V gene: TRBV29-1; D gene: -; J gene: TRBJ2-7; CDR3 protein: CSVPRVEGAYEQYF; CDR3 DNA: TGCAGCGTCCCCAGGGTGGAGGGGGCCTACGAGCAGTACTTC
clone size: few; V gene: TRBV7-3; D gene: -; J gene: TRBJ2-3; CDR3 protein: CASSLTSRGKVTDTQYF; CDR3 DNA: TGTGCCAGCAGCCTAACCTCCCGGGGAAAGGTTACAGATACGCAGTATTTT